A single T cell receptor (beta chain) is shown here with its context. Its antigen remains undetermined. Per-nucleotide qualities are absent, and no much larger clonotype sits a single base away. Libraries were constructed by RACE. TCRdb names NextSeq 500 as the instrument used. Library preparation attached unique molecular identifiers to individual cDNA molecules for quantitative, reproducible TCR counting. Both TCR alpha and TCR beta chains were sequenced from each blood RNA sample. In the source study's methods: The median number of TCRs per sample was roughly 94,000, ranging from roughly 23,224 to 690,600. The Decombinator software suite was used to annotate V, J and CDR3 in the TCR reads. For the PS versus PT1 abundance plots, all samples were subsampled to the same number of TCRs (28,000). Expanded TCRs were defined as absent before sensitization and observed at least eight times at the 2-week time point. The public sequencing data were trimmed at Q25 with fastp and processed into clonotypes with MiXCR by TCRdb, which kept only in-frame beta chains. Merged by CDR3 protein, the rows form single entries marked with the most common genes and DNA. TCRdb's processing, not the authors', yielded these V and J calls. The sample includes 70,000 or so distinct CDR3 sequences, with roughly 11% observed a single time. Jointly, the top ten make up about 1.5% of the sample.

At the junction V is shortened by 5 bases and J by 11 bases, with 17 bases in between. Its CDR3 holds 13 amino acids, cysteine through phenylalanine. Of all the DNA, just the CDR3 is kept, 39 bases in frame from base 1. The data belong to a study of human T cells and chemical hapten exposure (TCRdb year 2021). Study-wide context: For sensitization, 2% DPC in acetone was applied to a roughly 2 cm by roughly 2 cm area of upper inner arm skin. Weekly therapeutic DPC doses were additionally applied to the scalp of patients throughout the roughly 22-week study period. Patch testing was performed on the upper back with Finn chambers containing 0.01% DPC, and the patch tests were scored after 6 days according to International Contact Dermatitis Research Group standards. The mostly female patient cohort included alopecia areata with under or over 50% scalp involvement, alopecia totalis and alopecia universalis. Libraries were pooled for sequencing, and per-sample TCR yields varied mainly because of small differences in library volumes within the pool. Peripheral blood TCR repertoire changes were tracked in vivo in alopecia patients during primary and secondary sensitization to the hapten diphenylcyclopropenone (DPC). Blood samples were taken from patients before sensitization (week 0) and at 2, 6 and about 24 weeks after DPC sensitization. For TCR sequencing, blood came from 25 to 30 alopecia patients at anywhere from one to four time points (pre-sensitization, 2, 6 and 24 weeks).

The sample's time point, from its label and the paper: patch test 3, about 24 weeks after DPC sensitization. The treatment or condition label for this specimen denotes: therapeutic diphenylcyclopropenone sensitization with weekly scalp DPC. Blood at each patch-test visit was drawn before the patch test was applied. Eligible patients were aged 18 to 70, diagnosed with alopecia, deemed suitable for DPC therapy, and excluded if pregnant. Total RNA was extracted from unfractionated whole blood collected in Tempus Blood RNA tubes. What the work shows at the level of the full study, not this receptor alone: Repeated subsampling changed both the strength of the expansion versus patch-test correlation and the threshold at which that correlation became significant. Because all patients had alopecia, a presumed autoimmune disease, the immune response of the patients might differ from that of healthy individuals. Patch test score was positively correlated with the number of PT1 expanded TCRs, with significance at thresholds 8, 16 and 32 but not at 4. Compared with pre-sensitization or healthy control sets, expanded TCRs formed significantly more large CDR3 similarity clusters, which is consistent with antigen-driven responses. The number of TCRs above 1 in 1000 frequency did not change with DPC sensitization; there was no evidence of global repertoire structure alterations.

The sample was whole blood, taken in connection with sensitization to the hapten diphenylcyclopropenone (DPC). This receptor was taken from a woman in her fifties or sixties with alopecia areata. Some clones in this sample may be carry-over from other donors' samples. The chain was built from TRBV12-3 or TRBV12-4 and TRBJ2-3; the D gene is perhaps TRBD2, from 6 matching bases. The DNA sequence is as follows: TGTGCCAGCAGTCGGGACTTACTACTAGAGCAGTATTTT. It codes for CASSRDLLLEQYF.